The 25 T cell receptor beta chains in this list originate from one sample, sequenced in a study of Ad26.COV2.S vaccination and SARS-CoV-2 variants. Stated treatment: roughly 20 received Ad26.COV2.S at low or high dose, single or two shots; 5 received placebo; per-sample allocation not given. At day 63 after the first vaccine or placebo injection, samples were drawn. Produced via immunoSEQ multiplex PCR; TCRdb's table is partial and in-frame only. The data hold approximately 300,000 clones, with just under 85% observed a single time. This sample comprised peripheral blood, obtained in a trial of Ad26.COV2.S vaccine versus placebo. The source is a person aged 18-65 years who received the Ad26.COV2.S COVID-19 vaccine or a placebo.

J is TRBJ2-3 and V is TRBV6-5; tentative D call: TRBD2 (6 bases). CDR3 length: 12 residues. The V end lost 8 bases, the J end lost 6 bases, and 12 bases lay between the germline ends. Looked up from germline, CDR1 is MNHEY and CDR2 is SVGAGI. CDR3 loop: CASRRGMDTQYF. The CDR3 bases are TGTGCCAGCCGGAGGGGAATGGATACGCAGTATTTT.

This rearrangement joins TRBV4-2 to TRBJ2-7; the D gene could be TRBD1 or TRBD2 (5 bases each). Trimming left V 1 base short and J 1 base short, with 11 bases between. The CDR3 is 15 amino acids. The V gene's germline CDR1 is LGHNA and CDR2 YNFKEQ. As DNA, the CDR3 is TGTGCCAGCAGCCAAGCCCCCGGGGCGTCCTACGAGCAGTACTTC. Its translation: CASSQAPGASYEQYF.

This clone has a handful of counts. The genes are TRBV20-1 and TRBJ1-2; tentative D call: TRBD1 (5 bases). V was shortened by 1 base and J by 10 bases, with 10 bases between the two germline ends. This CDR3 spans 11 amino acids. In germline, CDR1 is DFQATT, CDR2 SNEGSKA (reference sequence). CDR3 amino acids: CSARGGETYTF. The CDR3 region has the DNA TGCAGTGCTAGAGGAGGGGAAACCTACACCTTC.

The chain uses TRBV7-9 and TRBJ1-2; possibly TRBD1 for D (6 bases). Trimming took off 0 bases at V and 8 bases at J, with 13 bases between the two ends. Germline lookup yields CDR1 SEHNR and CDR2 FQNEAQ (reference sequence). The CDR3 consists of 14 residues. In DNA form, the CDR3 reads TGTGCCAGCAGCTTAGCTACGGGGGCCGGGGGCTACACCTTC. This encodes CASSLATGAGGYTF.

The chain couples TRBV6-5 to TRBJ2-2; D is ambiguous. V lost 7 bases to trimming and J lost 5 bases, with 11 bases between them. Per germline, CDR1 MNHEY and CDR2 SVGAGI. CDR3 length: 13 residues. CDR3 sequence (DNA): TGTGCCAGCACCCCAGTAGGAACCGGGGAGCTGTTTTTT. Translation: CASTPVGTGELFF.

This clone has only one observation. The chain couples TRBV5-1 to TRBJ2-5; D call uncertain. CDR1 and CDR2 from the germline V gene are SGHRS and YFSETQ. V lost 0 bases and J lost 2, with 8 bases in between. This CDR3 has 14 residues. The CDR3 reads CASSLADGQETQYF. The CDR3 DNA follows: TGCGCCAGCAGCTTGGCGGATGGGCAAGAGACCCAGTACTTC.

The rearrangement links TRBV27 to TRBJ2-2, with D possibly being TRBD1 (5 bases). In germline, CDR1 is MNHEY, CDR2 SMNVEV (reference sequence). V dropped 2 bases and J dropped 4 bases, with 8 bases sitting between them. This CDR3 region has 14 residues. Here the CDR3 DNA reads TGTGCCAGCAGTTTAGTTCAGGGCACCGGGGAGCTGTTTTTT. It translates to CASSLVQGTGELFF.

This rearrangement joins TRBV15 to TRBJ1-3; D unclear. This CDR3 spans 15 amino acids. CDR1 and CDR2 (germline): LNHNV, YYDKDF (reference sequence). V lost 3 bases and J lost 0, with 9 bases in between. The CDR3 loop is CATSRIGGSGNTIYF. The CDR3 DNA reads TGTGCCACCAGCAGGATCGGCGGCTCTGGAAACACCATATATTTT.

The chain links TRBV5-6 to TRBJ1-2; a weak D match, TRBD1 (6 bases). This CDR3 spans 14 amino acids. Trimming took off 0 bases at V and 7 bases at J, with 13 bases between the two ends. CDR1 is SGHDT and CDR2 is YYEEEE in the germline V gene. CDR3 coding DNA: TGTGCCAGCAGCTTGGTTGGGGGCCTGGGTGGCTACACCTTC. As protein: CASSLVGGLGGYTF.

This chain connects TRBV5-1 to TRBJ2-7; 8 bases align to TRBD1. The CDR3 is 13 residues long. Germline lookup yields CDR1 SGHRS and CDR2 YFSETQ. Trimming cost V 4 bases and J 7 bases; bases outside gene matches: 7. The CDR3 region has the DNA TGCGCCAGCAGCCACGGACAGGGTGGGGAGCAGTACTTC. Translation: CASSHGQGGEQYF.

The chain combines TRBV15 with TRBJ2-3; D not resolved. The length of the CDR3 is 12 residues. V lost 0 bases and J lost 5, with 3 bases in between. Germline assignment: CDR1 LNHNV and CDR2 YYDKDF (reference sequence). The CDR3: CATSRDKDTQYF. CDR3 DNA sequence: TGTGCCACCAGCAGAGATAAAGATACGCAGTATTTT.

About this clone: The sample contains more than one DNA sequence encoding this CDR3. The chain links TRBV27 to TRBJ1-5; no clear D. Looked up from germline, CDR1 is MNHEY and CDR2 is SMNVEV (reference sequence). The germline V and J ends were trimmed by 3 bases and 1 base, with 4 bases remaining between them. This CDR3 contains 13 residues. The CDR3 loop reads CASSLSSNQPQHF. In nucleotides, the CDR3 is TGTGCCAGCAGTTTGTCGAGCAATCAGCCCCAGCATTTT.

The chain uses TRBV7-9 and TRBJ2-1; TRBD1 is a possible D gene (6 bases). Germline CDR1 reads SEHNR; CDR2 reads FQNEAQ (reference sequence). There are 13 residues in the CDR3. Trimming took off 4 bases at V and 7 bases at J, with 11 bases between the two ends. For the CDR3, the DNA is TGTGCCAGCAGCTACAGGGTTTCTAATGAGCAGTTCTTC. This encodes CASSYRVSNEQFF.

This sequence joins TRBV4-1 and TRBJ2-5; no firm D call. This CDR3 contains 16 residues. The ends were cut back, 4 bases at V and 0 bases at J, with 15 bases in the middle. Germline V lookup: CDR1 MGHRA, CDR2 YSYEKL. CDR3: CASSRPPQAYQETQYF. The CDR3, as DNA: TGCGCCAGCAGCCGACCGCCCCAGGCCTACCAAGAGACCCAGTACTTC.

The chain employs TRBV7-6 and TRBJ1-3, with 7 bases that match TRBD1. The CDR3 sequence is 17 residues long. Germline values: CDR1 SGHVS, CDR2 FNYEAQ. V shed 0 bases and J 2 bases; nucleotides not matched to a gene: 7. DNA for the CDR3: TGTGCCAGCAGCTTAGCGCCGGCAGGGGGGACTGGAAACACCATATATTTT. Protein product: CASSLAPAGGTGNTIYF.

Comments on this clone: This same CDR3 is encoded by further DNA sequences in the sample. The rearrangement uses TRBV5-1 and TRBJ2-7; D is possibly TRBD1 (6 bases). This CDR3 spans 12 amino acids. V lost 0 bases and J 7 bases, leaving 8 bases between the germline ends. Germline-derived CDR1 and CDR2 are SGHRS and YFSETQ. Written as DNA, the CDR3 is TGCGCCAGCAGCTTGGAGGGGGTTGAGCAGTACTTC. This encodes CASSLEGVEQYF.

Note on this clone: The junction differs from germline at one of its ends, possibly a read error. CDR3 in amino acids: CASSLIPGTGGLQETQYF. For the CDR3, the DNA is TGTGCTAGCAGCTTAATCCCGGGGACAGGGGGGCTTCAAGAGACCCAGTACTTC. The rearrangement uses TRBV7-7 and TRBJ2-5, with TRBD1 matching over 11 bases. The germline gives CDR1 SSHAT, CDR2 FNYEAQ (reference sequence). CDR3 size: 18 residues.

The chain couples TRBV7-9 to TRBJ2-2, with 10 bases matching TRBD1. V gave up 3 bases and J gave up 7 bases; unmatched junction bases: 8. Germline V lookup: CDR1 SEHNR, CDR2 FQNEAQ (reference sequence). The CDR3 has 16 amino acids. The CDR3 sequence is CASSFNPGQGHGELFF. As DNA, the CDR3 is TGTGCCAGCAGCTTCAATCCGGGACAGGGGCACGGGGAGCTGTTTTTT.

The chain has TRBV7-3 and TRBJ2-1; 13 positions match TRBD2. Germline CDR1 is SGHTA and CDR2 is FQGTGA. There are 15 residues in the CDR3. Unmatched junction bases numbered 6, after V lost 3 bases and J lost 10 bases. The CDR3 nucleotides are TGTGCCAGCAGCTTTGGGACTAGCGGGGCTCGCGAGCAGTTCTTC. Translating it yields CASSFGTSGAREQFF.

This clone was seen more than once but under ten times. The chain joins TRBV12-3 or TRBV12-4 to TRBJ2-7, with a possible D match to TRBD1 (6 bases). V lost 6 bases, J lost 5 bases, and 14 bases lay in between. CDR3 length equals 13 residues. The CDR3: CASSRHRAHEQYF. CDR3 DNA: TGTGCCAGCAGCAGACACAGGGCCCACGAGCAGTACTTC.

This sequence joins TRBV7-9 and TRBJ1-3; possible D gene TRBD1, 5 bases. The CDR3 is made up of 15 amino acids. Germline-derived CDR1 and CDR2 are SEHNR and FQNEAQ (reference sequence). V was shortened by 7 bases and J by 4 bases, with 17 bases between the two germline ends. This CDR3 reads CASTISGGLGNTIYF. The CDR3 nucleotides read TGTGCCAGCACTATCTCGGGGGGTCTCGGAAACACCATATATTTT.

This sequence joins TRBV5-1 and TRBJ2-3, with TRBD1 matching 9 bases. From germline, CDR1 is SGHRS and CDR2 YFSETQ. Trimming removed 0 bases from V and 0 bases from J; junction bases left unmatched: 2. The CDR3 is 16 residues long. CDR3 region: CASSLGDRESTDTQYF. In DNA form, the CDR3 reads TGCGCCAGCAGCTTGGGGGACAGGGAAAGCACAGATACGCAGTATTTT.

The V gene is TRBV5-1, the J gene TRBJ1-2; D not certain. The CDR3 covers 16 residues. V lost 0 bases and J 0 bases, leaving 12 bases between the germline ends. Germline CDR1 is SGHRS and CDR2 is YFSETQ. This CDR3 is CASSLDWSGANYGYTF. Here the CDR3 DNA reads TGCGCCAGCAGCTTGGATTGGTCAGGAGCTAACTATGGCTACACCTTC.

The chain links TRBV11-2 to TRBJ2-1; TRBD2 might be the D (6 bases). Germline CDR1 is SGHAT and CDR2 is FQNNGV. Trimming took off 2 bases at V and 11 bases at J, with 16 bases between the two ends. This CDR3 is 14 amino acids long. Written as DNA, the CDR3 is TGTGCCAGCAGCTTAAGGGGTGACGGGAGTAAGCAGTTCTTC. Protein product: CASSLRGDGSKQFF. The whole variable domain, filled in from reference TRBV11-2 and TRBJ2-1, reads EAGVAQSPRYKIIEKRQSVAFWCNPISGHATLYWYQQILGQGPKLLIQFQNNGVVDDSQLPKDRFSAERLKGVDSTLKIQPAKLEDSAVYLCASSLRGDGSKQFFGPGTRLTVL.

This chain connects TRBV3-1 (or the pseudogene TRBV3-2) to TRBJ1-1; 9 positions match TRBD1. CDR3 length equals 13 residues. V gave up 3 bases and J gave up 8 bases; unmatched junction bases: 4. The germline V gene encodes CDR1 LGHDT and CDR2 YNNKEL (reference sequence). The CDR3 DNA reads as TGTGCCAGCAGCCAGACGGACAGGGGAGAAGCTTTCTTT. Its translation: CASSQTDRGEAFF.